This T cell receptor beta chain comes out of a study of beta chain features in type 1 diabetes. Study results and limitations: Researchers caution that PCR might favor shorter templates, equally among patients and controls.

CDR1 LGHNA and CDR2 YNFKEQ come from the germline V gene. The V and J ends lost 1 base and 7 bases, in that order; junction bases with no gene match: 10. The CDR3 has 15 residues. The sequenced template was cDNA made from the entire isolated RNA. The table came from immunoSEQ multiplex PCR; TCRdb's copy has only in-frame clones and leaves some out. The profile shows just over 600,000 clones, around a sixth of them singletons. This clone has just a few counts. The antigen remains undetermined. Sample: naive CD4+ T cells from blood. The genes are TRBV4-2 and TRBJ2-7; 7 bases match TRBD1. This TCR was sampled from a man in his late teens or twenties in good health. DNA for the CDR3: TGTGCCAGCAGCCAAGGCCACAGGGGTGGTTGGGAGCAGTACTTC. Protein sequence: CASSQGHRGGWEQYF.